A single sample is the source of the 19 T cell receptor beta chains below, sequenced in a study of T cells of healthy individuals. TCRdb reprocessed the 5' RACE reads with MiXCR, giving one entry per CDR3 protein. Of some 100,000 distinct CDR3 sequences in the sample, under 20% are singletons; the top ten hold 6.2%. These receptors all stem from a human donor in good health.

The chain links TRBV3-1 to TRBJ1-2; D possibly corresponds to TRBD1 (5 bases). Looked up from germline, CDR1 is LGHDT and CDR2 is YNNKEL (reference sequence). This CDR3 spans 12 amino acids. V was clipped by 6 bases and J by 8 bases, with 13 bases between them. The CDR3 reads CASSPGTRGYTF. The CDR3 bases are TGTGCCAGCAGTCCAGGGACCAGGGGCTACACCTTC.

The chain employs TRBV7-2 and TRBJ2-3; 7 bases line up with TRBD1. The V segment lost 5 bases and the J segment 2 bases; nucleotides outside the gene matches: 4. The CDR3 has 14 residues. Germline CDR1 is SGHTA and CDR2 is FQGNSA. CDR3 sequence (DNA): TGTGCCAGCAGCCCCACAGGGGCCACAGATACGCAGTATTTT. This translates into CASSPTGATDTQYF.

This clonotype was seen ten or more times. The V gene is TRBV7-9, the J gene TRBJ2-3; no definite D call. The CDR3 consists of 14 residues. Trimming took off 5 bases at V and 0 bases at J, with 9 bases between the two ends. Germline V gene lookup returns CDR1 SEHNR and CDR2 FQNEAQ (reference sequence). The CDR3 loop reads CASSRFSSTDTQYF. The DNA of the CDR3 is TGTGCCAGCAGCCGCTTCAGTAGCACAGATACGCAGTATTTT.

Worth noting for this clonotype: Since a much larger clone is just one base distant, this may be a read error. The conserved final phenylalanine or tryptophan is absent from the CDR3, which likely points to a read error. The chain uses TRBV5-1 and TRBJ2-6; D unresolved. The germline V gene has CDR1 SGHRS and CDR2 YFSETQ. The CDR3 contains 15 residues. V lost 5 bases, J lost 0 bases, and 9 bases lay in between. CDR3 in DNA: TGCGCCAGCAGTTTTCTGGGCTCTGGGGCCAACGTCCTGACTTCC. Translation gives CASSFLGSGANVLTS.

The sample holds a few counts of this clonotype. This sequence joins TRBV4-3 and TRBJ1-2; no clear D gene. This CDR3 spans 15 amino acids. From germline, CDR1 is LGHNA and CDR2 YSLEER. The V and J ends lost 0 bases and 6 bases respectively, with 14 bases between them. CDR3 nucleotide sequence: TGCGCCAGCAGCCAAGATCGGGGTTCAATGGATGGCTACACCTTC. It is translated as CASSQDRGSMDGYTF.

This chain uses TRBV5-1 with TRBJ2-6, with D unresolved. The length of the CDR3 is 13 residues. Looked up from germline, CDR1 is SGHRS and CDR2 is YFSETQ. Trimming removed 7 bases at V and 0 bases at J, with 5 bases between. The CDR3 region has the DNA TGCGCCAGCGGGTTCTCTGGGGCCAACGTCCTGACTTTC. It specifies CASGFSGANVLTF.

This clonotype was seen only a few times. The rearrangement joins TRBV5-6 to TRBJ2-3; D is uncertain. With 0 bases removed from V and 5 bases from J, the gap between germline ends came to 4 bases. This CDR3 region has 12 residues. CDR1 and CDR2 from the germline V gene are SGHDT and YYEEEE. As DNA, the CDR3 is TGTGCCAGCAGCTTGGATGAAGATACGCAGTATTTT. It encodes CASSLDEDTQYF.

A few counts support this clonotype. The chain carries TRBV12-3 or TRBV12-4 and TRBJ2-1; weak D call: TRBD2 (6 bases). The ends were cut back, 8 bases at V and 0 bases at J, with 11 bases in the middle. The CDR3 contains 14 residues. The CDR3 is CASGWGVSYNEQFF. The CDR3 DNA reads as TGTGCCAGCGGGTGGGGGGTCTCCTACAATGAGCAGTTCTTC.

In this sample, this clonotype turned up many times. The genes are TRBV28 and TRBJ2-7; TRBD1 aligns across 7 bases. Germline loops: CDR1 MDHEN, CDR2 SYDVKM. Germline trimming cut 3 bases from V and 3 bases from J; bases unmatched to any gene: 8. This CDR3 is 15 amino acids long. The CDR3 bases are TGTGCCAGCAGTTTGTCTCCGGGACAGAACTACGAGCAGTACTTC. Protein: CASSLSPGQNYEQYF.

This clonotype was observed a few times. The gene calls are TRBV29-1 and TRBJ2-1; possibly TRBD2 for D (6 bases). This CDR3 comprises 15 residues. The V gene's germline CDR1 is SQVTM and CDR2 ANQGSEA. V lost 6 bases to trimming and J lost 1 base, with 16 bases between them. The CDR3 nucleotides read TGCAGCGTGGGAAAAAGTGGAGGGTCCTACAATGAGCAGTTCTTC. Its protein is CSVGKSGGSYNEQFF.

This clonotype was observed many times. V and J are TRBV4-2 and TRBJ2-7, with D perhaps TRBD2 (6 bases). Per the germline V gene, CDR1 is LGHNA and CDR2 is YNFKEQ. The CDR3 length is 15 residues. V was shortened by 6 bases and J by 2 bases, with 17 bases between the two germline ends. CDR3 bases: TGTGCCAGCAGTGCTGAGGGAGGAGAAGCCTACGAGCAGTACTTC. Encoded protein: CASSAEGGEAYEQYF.

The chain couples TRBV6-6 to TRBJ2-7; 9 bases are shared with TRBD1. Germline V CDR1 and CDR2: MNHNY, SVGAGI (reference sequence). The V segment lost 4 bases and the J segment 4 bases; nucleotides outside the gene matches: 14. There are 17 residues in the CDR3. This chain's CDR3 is CASSSTGGGSSPYEQYF. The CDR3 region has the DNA TGTGCCAGCAGTTCAACAGGGGGCGGTTCCTCCCCTTACGAGCAGTACTTC.

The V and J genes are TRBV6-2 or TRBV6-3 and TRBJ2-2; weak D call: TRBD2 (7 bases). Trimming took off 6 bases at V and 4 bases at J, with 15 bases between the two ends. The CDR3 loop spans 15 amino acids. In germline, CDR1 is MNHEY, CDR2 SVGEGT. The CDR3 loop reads CASRPRGAATGELFF. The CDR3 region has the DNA TGTGCCAGCAGGCCCCGGGGGGCGGCCACCGGGGAGCTGTTTTTT.

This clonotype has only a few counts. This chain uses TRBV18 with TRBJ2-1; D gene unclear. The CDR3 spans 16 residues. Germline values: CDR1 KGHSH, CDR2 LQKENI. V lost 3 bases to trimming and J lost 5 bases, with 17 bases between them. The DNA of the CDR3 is TGTGCCAGCTCACCCCCCATACATAAGACCGACAATGAGCAGTTCTTC. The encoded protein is CASSPPIHKTDNEQFF. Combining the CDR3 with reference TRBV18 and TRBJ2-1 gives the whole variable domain NAGVMQNPRHLVRRRGQEARLRCSPMKGHSHVYWYRQLPEEGLKFMVYLQKENIIDESGMPKERFSAEFPKEGPSILRIQQVVRGDSAAYFCASSPPIHKTDNEQFFGPGTRLTVL.

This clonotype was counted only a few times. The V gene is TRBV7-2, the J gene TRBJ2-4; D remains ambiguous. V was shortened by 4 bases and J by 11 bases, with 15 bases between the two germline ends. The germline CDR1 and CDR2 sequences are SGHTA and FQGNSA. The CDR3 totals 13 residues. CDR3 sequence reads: CASSSDVLRLQYF. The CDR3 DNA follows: TGTGCCAGCAGCTCGGACGTCTTGCGCCTTCAGTACTTC.

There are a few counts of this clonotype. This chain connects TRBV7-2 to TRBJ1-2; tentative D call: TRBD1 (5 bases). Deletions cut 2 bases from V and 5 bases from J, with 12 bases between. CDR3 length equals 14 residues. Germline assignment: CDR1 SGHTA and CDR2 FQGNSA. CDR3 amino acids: CASSLLRTSYGYTF. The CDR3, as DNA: TGTGCCAGCAGCTTACTTCGGACATCTTATGGCTACACCTTC.

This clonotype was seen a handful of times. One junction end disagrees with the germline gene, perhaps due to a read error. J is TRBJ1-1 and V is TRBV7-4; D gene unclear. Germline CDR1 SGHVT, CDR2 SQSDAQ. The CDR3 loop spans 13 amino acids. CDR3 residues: CASKPRGGTEAFF. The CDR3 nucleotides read TGTGCCAGCAAACCGCGGGGAGGCACTGAAGCTTTCTTC.

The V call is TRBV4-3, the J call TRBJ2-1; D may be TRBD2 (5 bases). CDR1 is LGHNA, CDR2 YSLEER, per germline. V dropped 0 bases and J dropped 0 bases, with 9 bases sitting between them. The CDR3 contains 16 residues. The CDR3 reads CASSQDQRSSYNEQFF. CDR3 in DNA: TGCGCCAGCAGCCAAGACCAGCGGAGCTCCTACAATGAGCAGTTCTTC.

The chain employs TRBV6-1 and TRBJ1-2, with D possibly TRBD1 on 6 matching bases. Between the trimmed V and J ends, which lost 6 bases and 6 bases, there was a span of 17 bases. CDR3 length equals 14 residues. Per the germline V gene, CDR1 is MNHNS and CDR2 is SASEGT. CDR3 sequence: CASSRKGGAHGYTF. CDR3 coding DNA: TGTGCCAGCAGCCGCAAGGGGGGGGCGCATGGCTACACCTTC.